This T cell receptor (beta chain) was obtained from a study of blood T cells in healthy people across ages. The authors ran a second PCR of roughly 6 to 12 cycles using a sample-barcoded 5' primer and a J-beta primer mix. MiXCR was run by TCRdb on the 5' RACE reads, yielding one entry per CDR3 protein. The data show around 1,800,000 distinct CDR3 sequences, roughly two fifths seen once. V lost 6 bases to trimming and J lost 5 bases, with 19 bases between them. This CDR3 region has 15 residues. Germline V lookup: CDR1 MNHEY, CDR2 SVGEGT. The sequence derives from a human donor in good health. V gene TRBV6-2 or TRBV6-3 combines with J gene TRBJ1-2; D might be TRBD1 (5 bases). The sequenced material came from blood. CDR3 region: CASRGTRDGNYGYTF. The CDR3 coding sequence is TGTGCCAGCAGGGGTACTAGGGACGGGAATTATGGCTACACCTTC.